Listed below are T cell receptor beta chains from one sample, sequenced in a study of neurological immune-mediated disorders. Each CDR3 protein is one row after TCRdb ran MiXCR on the 5' RACE reads. This sample has about 71,000 distinct CDR3 sequences, with 3.4% found just once. Sequenced: PBMCs. These receptors all come from a man aged 40-49 years with multiple sclerosis. Both conserved end residues are part of each CDR3. A D gene is named only where the DNA matches it firmly. The size entry is marked missing in some rows and otherwise reads once, few, many or a size class.

>-|TRBV14|many|TRBJ1-3
CASSQEIQGNTIYF
TGTGCCAGCAGCCAAGAGATTCAAGGAAACACCATATATTTT
>TRBD2|TRBV7-9|-|TRBJ2-3
CASSLERGPDTQYF
TGTGCCAGCAGCTTAGAGCGGGGTCCAGATACGCAGTATTTT
>-|TRBV5-1|many|TRBJ1-4
CASSLGSGQVKLFF
TGCGCCAGCAGCTTGGGGTCCGGGCAAGTTAAACTGTTTTTT
>-|TRBV11-2|many|TRBJ1-2
CASSEAGDYGYTF
TGTGCCAGCAGCGAGGCAGGGGATTATGGCTACACCTTC
>TRBD2|TRBV20-1|many|TRBJ2-3
CSAGLTSGGNTQYF
TGCAGTGCGGGTTTGACTAGCGGGGGAAATACGCAGTATTTT
>TRBD1|TRBV5-6|many|TRBJ2-7
CASSPDRGLREQYF
TGTGCCAGCAGCCCGGACAGGGGGCTTAGGGAGCAGTACTTC
>TRBD2|TRBV6-6|many|TRBJ2-7
CASSSPSGRDYEQYF
TGTGCCAGCAGTTCTCCCTCGGGGAGGGACTACGAGCAGTACTTC
>TRBD1|TRBV20-1|many|TRBJ1-6
CSAREGGGPLNSPLHF
TGCAGTGCTAGAGAAGGAGGGGGCCCCTTAAATTCACCCCTCCACTTT
>-|TRBV5-8|many|TRBJ2-7
CASSLWGGDSVYEQYF
TGTGCCAGCAGCTTGTGGGGGGGGGACAGCGTCTACGAGCAGTACTTC
>TRBD1|TRBV7-9|many|TRBJ1-1
CASSWGQEAFF
TGTGCCAGCAGCTGGGGACAGGAAGCTTTCTTT
>TRBD2|TRBV20-1|many|TRBJ2-7
CSASRYPGLAGEEAYEQYF
TGCAGTGCTAGTCGTTATCCGGGACTAGCGGGAGAAGAGGCCTACGAGCAGTACTTC
>TRBD2|TRBV6-6|many|TRBJ2-5
CASSYSFAGVYQGTQYF
TGTGCCAGCAGTTACTCGTTCGCGGGGGTCTACCAGGGGACCCAGTACTTC
>-|TRBV7-9|many|TRBJ1-2
CASSSGGGNYGYTF
TGTGCCAGCAGCTCTGGTGGGGGAAACTATGGCTACACCTTC
>-|TRBV5-8|many|TRBJ1-4
CASSPRDSDNEKLFF
TGTGCCAGCAGCCCTCGGGATAGCGATAATGAAAAACTGTTTTTT
>-|TRBV5-1|many|TRBJ1-6
CASSLRATNSYNSPLHF
TGCGCCAGCAGCTTGAGAGCCACCAACTCCTATAATTCACCCCTCCACTTT
>TRBD2|TRBV20-1|many|TRBJ2-1
CSASGGANNEQFF
TGCAGTGCTAGCGGGGGGGCGAACAATGAGCAGTTCTTC
>-|TRBV7-8|many|TRBJ2-5
CASSLGTLQETQYF
TGTGCCAGCAGCTTGGGGACACTGCAAGAGACCCAGTACTTC
>-|TRBV20-1|few|TRBJ1-5
CSARGPSNQPQHF
TGCAGTGCTAGAGGGCCTAGCAATCAGCCCCAGCATTTT
>-|TRBV29-1|few|TRBJ1-2
CSDTGKGGNGYTF
TGCAGCGACACTGGAAAGGGAGGAAATGGCTACACCTTC
>TRBD1|TRBV12-3/TRBV12-4|many|TRBJ1-1
CASSLTGGASAFF
TGTGCCAGCAGCCTTACAGGGGGCGCGTCTGCTTTCTTT
>TRBD1|TRBV12-3/TRBV12-4|many|TRBJ2-1
CASSGTGTYNEQFF
TGTGCCAGCAGTGGGACAGGTACCTACAATGAGCAGTTCTTC
>-|TRBV2|few|TRBJ1-4
CASSESGGREKLFF
TGTGCCAGCAGTGAGTCGGGGGGGAGAGAAAAACTGTTTTTT
>TRBD2|TRBV3-1|many|TRBJ2-1
CASSLAGGLGNEQFF
TGTGCCAGCAGCCTAGCGGGGGGGCTGGGCAATGAGCAGTTCTTC